The sequence of this T cell receptor (beta chain) was determined in a study of shared clonotypes between healthy human individuals (dated by TCRdb to the early 2020s). At the level of the whole study: The cohort included a few men and a couple of women between 18 and 49 years of age. For each donor, CD4 naive and CD4 memory were each run on three plates, CD8 naive on two plates, and CD8 memory on one plate. Blood TCR repertoires of about five healthy adults were deeply sequenced to estimate repertoire size and the extent of clonotype sharing between individuals. Libraries were prepared and TCR repertoires were sequenced by different laboratories using diverse techniques, in order to increase sequencing depth and limit assay-specific biases. Per donor, leukapheresis produced somewhere between about 0.8 and 9.5 billion PBMCs.

After removal of 5 bases from V and 8 bases from J, the junction retains 11 bases not matched to a gene. The cysteine opens and the phenylalanine closes a CDR3 of 14 amino acids. CDR3 DNA is the only sequence kept; it has 42 bases, read in frame from the first base. According to the germline V gene (reference sequence), CDR1 reads GTSNPN and CDR2 reads SVGIG. The paper as a whole reports these results and caveats: Larger estimated clonotype richness was generally found for naive subsets than for memory subsets. Pairwise subsampling led to the expectation that sequencing depth would affect the degree of clonotype sharing among donors. Sharing across several donors was observed for approximately 5% of naive CD4, 3.5% of naive CD8, 2% to 2.5% of memory CD4, and around 0.44% of memory CD8 clonotypes. Even with the large sequencing depth, rarefaction of the sorted-subset datasets indicated that sequencing was incomplete. Sampling was restricted to blood, and TCR repertoires in tissue are likely to differ from TCR repertoires in blood. The small number of donors limited the genetic and exposure-history diversity represented. Compared with non-shared clonotypes, the clonotypes found in all four sorted-subset donors had higher generation probabilities.

A word on this clone: It has no known antigen specificity. Base qualities are missing; no much larger clone stands one base away.

The donors were healthy, HIV-negative adults who had no recently reported acute infections or vaccinations. Only Caucasian adults living in Nashville, Tennessee, USA were represented among the donors. Magnetic negative selection was used to enrich CD4+ T cells, after which naive cells were positively selected on CD45RA and the negative fraction became the memory subset. Blood was collected by leukapheresis, and PBMCs were isolated by Ficoll-Histopaque density gradient centrifugation and then cryopreserved in liquid nitrogen vapor phase. Analytical flow cytometry was used to check the purity and quantity of every magnetically sorted T cell population. Genomic DNA was isolated from each sorted fraction and quantified by UV absorbance on a Nanodrop 2000c. TCR CDR3 regions were amplified from genomic DNA by multiplex PCR using the deep immunoSEQ assay. Extracted genomic DNA from each cell subset was spread evenly across all wells of several immunoSEQ 96-well plates, with each plate serving as a replicate. For sorted subsets, each replicate PCR was loaded with roughly 200 ng genomic DNA, equivalent to 32,000 or so T cell genomes. The purified libraries were quantified using a Qubit 3.0 fluorometer, sized with a Bioanalyzer 2100, and then quantified again using the KAPA Library Quantification kit. A separate single-read 150-cycle Illumina NextSeq 550 flow cell was used to sequence each immunoSEQ 96-well plate. As for the original processing: Because the immunoSEQ output held only junctional sequences and lacked quality scores, the filtering could not match the filtering applied to full-length reads. To assign V/J genes and CDR3, sequences were annotated against IMGT germline references using PyIR, a Python wrapper for IgBLAST v1.9. Any read was removed if the V/J assignment was weak (E-value above 1e-6), the CDR3 was missing, or the read contained stop codons, out-of-frame junctions, or ambiguous translated residues. V3J clonotypes were defined as sequences sharing the same inferred V gene, J gene, and CDR3 amino acid sequence. To compute the percentage overlap between repertoires, the number of shared unique clonotypes was divided by the size of the smaller repertoire. Three approaches were used to assess repertoire richness: RTK rarefaction, the Chao1 estimator, and Recon v2.1 estimates of unobserved clonotypes. Generation probabilities were computed with OLGA for all TCRbeta clonotypes obtained by the gDNA method from several donors. TCRdb obtained this table from immuneACCESS and retained in-frame rearrangements with V and J assigned. These tables miss some clones; where compared with another copy, unresolved V genes account for less than half of the shortfall, and the remainder is unexplained. V, J and clone size are taken as reported in that table, and D and trimming were inferred from the DNA itself. This sample has about 2.3 million clones in its table, and more than 85% of those were observed once. Under 0.45% of the sample is taken by the ten largest.

The source material was naive CD4+ T cells from PBMCs. What the cell subset or site label conveys for this sample: CD45RA+ positively selected. The rearranged segments are TRBV30 and TRBJ2-1; 8 bases in the junction line up with TRBD1. This clonotype was obtained from a man between 18 and 29 years old in good health. Some clones in this sample may be carry-over from other donors' samples. In nucleotide form, the sequence is TGTGCCTGGGACCGGGACAGGAAAGGCGATGAGCAGTTCTTC. Translated, this gives CAWDRDRKGDEQFF.